This T cell receptor beta chain derives from a study of T cells in Graves' hyperthyroidism and ophthalmopathy. The CDR3 sequence is 13 residues long. Germline V CDR1 and CDR2: SQVTM, ANQGSEA. V was shortened by 4 bases and J by 1 base, with 10 bases between the two germline ends. Amplified TCR beta CDR3 regions came from RNA transcripts. The TCR CDR3 was amplified in a first-round RT-PCR using the HTBI primer set. One entry per CDR3 protein, called by TCRdb with MiXCR from the multiplex PCR reads. The profile covers 640,000 or so distinct CDR3 sequences, with over 12% appearing a single time and 4% to 5.5% taken by the ten largest.

Sequences were obtained from blood. This sequence originates from a woman aged 40 to 50 with Graves' ophthalmopathy. The chain carries TRBV29-1 and TRBJ2-5; maybe TRBD2 (6 bases). The DNA for the CDR3 is TGCAGCGTTGGACGGGACTCCCAAGAGACCCAGTACTTC. This translates into CSVGRDSQETQYF. The variable domain in full, completed from reference TRBV29-1 and TRBJ2-5, reads SAVISQKPSRDICQRGTSLTIQCQVDSQVTMMFWYRQQPGQSLTLIATANQGSEATYESGFVIDKFPISRPNLTFSTLTVSNMSPEDSSIYLCSVGRDSQETQYFGPGTRLLVL.